This T cell receptor (beta chain) was sequenced during a study of T-cell memory formation after mild COVID-19. General study results and limits: Shrinking CD4+ clones resided mostly in CM and EM, and CD8+ ones in EMRA.

Germline CDR1 reads DFQATT; CDR2 reads SNEGSKA (reference sequence). CDR3 length: 13 amino acids. The trim removed 7 bases at V and 7 bases at J, leaving 7 bases unmatched. This clonotype was counted only a few times. Its specificity is not known. TCRdb called the 5' RACE reads again in MiXCR, with one record for every CDR3 protein. The table records roughly 170,000 distinct CDR3 sequences, approximately 17% of them present only once. The receptor's source is a man aged 18-30 years who had mild COVID-19 (a few samples of this study predate the infection). Cell type and time point are not known. Sequencing was done on a sample of PBMCs or a T cell subset sorted from them (not recorded which). This sequence joins TRBV20-1 and TRBJ2-1, with TRBD1 identical over 10 bases. In nucleotides, the CDR3 is TGCAGTGTTAGGACAGGGGGGGCGAATGAGCAGTTCTTC. This encodes CSVRTGGANEQFF.